The present entry profiles one TCR beta chain with its context. Its antigen is undetermined. The sample comes from a study of cytomegalovirus exposure and HLA in healthy donors. Regarding the study as a whole: Donors belonging to an Asian-associated ancestry cluster reportedly showed fewer N-insertions in productive TCRs than the roughly 700-donor mean, according to what a later analysis found.

The PCR had 60 Vbeta and 13 Jbeta primers. This table comes from immunoSEQ multiplex PCR, and its TCRdb copy is limited to in-frame clones, with some not included. The repertoire consists of over 150,000 clones, with around 80% occurring once and the leading ten covering 1% to 1.5%. The germline V gene encodes CDR1 MNHEY and CDR2 SMNVEV (reference sequence). The CDR3 covers 13 residues. Trimming left V 4 bases short and J 8 bases short, with 14 bases between. The TCR was taken from a boy between 2 and 10 years old in good health and CMV-seronegative. The sample was PBMCs. This chain joins TRBV27 and TRBJ1-2, with D hard to call. The DNA of the CDR3 is TGTGCCAGCAGTTCATTAATGGCCGGGGGCTACACCTTC. This translates into CASSSLMAGGYTF.